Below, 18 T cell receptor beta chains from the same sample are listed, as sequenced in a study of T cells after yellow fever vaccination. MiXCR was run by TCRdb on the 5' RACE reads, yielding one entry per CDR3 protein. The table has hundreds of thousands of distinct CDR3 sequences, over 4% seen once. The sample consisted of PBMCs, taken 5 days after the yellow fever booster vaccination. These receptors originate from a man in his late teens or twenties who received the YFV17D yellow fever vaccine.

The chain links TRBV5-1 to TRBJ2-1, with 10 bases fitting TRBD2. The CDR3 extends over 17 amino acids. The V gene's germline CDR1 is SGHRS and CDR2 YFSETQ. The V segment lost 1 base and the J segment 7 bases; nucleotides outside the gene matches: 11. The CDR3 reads CASSLSSGGPPGNEQFF. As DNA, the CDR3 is TGCGCCAGCAGCTTGAGTAGCGGGGGGCCTCCTGGGAATGAGCAGTTCTTC.

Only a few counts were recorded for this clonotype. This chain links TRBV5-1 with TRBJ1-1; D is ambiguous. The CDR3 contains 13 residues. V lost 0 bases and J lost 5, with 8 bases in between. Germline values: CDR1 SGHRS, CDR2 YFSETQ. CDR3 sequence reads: CASSLEARTEAFF. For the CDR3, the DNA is TGCGCCAGCAGCTTGGAAGCCAGGACTGAAGCTTTCTTT.

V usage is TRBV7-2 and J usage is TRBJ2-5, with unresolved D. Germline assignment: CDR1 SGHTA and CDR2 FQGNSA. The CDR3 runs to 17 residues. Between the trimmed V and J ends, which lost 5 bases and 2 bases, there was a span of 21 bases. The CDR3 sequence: CASSRIQLRGVQETQYF. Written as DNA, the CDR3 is TGTGCCAGCAGCCGCATACAGCTCAGAGGTGTTCAAGAGACCCAGTACTTC.

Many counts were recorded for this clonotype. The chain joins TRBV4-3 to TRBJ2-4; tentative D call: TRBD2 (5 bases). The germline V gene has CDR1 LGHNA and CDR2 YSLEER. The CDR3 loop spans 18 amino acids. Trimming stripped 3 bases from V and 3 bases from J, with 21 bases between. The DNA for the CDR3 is TGCGCCAGCAGCCACCTTTTGGGTCGGGGATCGGGCAAAAACATTCAGTACTTC. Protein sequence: CASSHLLGRGSGKNIQYF.

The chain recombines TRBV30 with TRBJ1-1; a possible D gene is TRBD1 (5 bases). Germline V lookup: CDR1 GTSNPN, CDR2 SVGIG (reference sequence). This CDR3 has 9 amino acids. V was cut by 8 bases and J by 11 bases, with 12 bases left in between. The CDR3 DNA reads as TGTGCCGGCGGGCGGGGGGCTTTCTTT. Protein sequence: CAGGRGAFF.

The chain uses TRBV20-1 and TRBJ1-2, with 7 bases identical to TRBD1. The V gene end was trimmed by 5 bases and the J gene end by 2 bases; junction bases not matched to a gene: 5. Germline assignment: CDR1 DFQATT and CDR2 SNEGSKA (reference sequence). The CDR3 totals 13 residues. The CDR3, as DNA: TGCAGTGCTTCACGGACAGGCAACTATGGCTACACCTTC. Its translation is CSASRTGNYGYTF.

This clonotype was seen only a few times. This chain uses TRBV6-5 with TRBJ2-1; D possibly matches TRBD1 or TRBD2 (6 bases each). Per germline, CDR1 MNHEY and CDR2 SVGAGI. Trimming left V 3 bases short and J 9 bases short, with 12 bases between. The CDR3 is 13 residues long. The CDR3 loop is CASSYGGRVEQFF. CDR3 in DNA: TGTGCCAGCAGTTATGGGGGGCGGGTTGAGCAGTTCTTC.

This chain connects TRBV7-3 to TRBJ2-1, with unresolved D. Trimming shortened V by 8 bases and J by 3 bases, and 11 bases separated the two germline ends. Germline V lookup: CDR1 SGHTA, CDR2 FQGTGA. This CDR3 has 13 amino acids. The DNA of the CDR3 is TGTGCCAGCCTTAGCCTCCTCTACAATGAGCAGTTCTTC. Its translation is CASLSLLYNEQFF.

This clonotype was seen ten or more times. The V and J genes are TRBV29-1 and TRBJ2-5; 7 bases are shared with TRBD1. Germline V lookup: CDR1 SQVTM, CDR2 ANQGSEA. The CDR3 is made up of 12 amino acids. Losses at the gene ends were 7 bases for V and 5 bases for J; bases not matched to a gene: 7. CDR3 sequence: CSARTGVETQYF. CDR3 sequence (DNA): TGCAGCGCCAGAACAGGGGTTGAGACCCAGTACTTC.

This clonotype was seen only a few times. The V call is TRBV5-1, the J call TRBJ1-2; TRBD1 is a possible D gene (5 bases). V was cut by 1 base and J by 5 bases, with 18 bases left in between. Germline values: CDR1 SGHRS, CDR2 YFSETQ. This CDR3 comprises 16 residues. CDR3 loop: CASSLYDPGQLYGYTF. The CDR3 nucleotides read TGCGCCAGCAGCTTGTATGATCCGGGGCAGCTTTATGGCTACACCTTC.

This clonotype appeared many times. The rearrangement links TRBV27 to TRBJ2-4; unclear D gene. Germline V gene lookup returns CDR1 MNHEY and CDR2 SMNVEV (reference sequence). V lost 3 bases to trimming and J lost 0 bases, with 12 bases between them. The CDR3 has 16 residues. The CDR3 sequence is CASSLWAIGAKNIQYF. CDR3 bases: TGTGCCAGCAGTTTGTGGGCGATCGGAGCCAAAAACATTCAGTACTTC.

CDR3 DNA sequence: TGTGCCAGCAGCCCGGTCTCGACAGTGGGCTATGGCTACACCTTC. This encodes CASSPVSTVGYGYTF. V usage is TRBV5-5 and J usage is TRBJ1-2; D may be TRBD1 (5 bases). CDR3 size: 15 residues. CDR1 and CDR2 (germline): SGHKS, YYEKEE (reference sequence). The V end was cut by 4 bases, the J end by 4 bases, with 17 bases between.

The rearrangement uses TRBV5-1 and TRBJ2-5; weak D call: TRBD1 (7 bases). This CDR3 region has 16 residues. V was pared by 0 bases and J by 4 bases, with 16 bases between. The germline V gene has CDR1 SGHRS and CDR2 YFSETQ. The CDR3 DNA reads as TGCGCCAGCAGCTTGGTGGAGGGGGCGGTGAGAGAGACCCAGTACTTC. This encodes CASSLVEGAVRETQYF. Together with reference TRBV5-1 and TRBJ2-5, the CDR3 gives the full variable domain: KAGVTQTPRYLIKTRGQQVTLSCSPISGHRSVSWYQQTPGQGLQFLFEYFSETQRNKGNFPGRFSGRQFSNSRSEMNVSTLELGDSALYLCASSLVEGAVRETQYFGPGTRLLVL.

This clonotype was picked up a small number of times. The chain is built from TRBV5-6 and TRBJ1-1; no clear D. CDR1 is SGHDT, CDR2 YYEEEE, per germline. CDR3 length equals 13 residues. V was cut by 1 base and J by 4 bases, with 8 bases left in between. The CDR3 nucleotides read TGTGCCAGCAGCTTGTATATGTTCACTGAAGCTTTCTTT. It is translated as CASSLYMFTEAFF.

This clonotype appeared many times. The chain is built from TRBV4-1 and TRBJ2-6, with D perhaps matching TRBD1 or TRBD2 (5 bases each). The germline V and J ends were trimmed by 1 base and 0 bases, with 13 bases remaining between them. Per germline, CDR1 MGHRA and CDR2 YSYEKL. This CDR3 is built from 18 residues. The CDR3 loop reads CASSQVGDGASGANVLTF. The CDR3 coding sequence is TGCGCCAGCAGCCAAGTCGGGGACGGGGCCTCTGGGGCCAACGTCCTGACTTTC.

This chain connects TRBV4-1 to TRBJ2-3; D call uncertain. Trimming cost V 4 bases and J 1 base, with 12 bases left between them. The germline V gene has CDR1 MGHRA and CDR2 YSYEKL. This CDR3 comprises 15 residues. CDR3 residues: CASSLIPRGTDTQYF. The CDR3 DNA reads TGCGCCAGCAGCCTCATACCACGCGGCACAGATACGCAGTATTTT.

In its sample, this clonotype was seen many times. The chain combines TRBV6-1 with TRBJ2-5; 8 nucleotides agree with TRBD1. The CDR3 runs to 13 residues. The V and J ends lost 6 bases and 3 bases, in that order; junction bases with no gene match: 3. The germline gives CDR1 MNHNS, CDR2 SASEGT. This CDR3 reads CASSVDREETQYF. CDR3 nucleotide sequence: TGTGCCAGCAGCGTGGACAGGGAAGAGACCCAGTACTTC.

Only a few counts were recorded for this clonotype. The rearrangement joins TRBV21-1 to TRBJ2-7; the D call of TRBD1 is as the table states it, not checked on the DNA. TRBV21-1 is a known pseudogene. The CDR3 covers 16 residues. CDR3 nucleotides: TGTGCCAGAACCCGGGAGGCCAGTACTCCAACCTACGAGCAGTACGTC. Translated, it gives CARTREASTPTYEQYV.